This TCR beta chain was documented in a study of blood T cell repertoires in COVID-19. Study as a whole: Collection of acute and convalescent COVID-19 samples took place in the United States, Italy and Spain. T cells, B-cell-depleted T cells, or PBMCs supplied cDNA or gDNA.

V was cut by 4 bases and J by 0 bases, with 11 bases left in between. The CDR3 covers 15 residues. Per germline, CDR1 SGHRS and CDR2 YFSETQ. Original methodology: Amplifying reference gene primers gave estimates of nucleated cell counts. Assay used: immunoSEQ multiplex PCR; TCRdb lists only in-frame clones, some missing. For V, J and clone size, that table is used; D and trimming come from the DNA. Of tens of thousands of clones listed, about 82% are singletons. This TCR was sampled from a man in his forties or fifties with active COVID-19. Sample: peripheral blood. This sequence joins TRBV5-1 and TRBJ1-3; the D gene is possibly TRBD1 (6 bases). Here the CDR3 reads CASSPGTNSGNTIYF. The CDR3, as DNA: TGCGCCAGCAGCCCCGGGACAAACTCTGGAAACACCATATATTTT.